These 32 T cell receptor beta chains were all obtained from the same sample, sequenced in a study of shared clonotypes between healthy human individuals. Clones were read by immunoSEQ multiplex PCR, and TCRdb kept only the in-frame ones, dropping some. The table shows 980,000 or so clones, with less than 85% occurring only once. Sequenced: memory CD4+ T cells sorted from blood. Subset defined: CD45RA-negative fraction. These receptors were obtained from a man aged 18 to 35 in good health.

Comments on this clone: Other DNA sequences in the same sample also yield this CDR3. V usage is TRBV5-1 and J usage is TRBJ2-3; no clear D. The CDR3 is 14 amino acids. The germline V gene encodes CDR1 SGHRS and CDR2 YFSETQ. Trimming took 1 base from V and 2 from J, leaving 8 bases between them. The DNA for the CDR3 is TGCGCCAGCAGCTTGCAGGATTCCACAGATACGCAGTATTTT. Translation gives CASSLQDSTDTQYF.

This clone has just a few counts. The J gene is TRBJ2-3, the V gene TRBV9; 8 bases are shared with TRBD2. The CDR3 is made up of 14 amino acids. Germline-derived CDR1 and CDR2 are SGDLS and YYNGEE. J gave up 4 bases and V 0 bases, and 1 base lay outside the gene matches. CDR3 nucleotide sequence: TGTGCCAGCAGCGTAGGAGCGGGGGCAGATACGCAGTATTTT. Translated, it gives CASSVGAGADTQYF.

This chain connects TRBV14 to TRBJ1-6; D unresolved. Deletions cut 0 bases from V and 14 bases from J, with 14 bases between. CDR1 and CDR2 from the germline V gene are SGHDN and FVKESK. CDR3 length: 14 amino acids. This CDR3 is CASSQDLRRRALHF. The CDR3 nucleotides are TGTGCCAGCAGCCAAGATCTGAGACGGCGGGCCCTCCACTTT. Full variable domain (rest looked up from reference TRBV14 and TRBJ1-6): EAGVTQFPSHSVIEKGQTVTLRCDPISGHDNLYWYRRVMGKEIKFLLHFVKESKQDESGMPNNRFLAERTGGTYSTLKVQPAELEDSGVYFCASSQDLRRRALHFGNGTRLTVT.

This chain connects TRBV2 to TRBJ1-2, with 10 nucleotides matching TRBD1. Germline values: CDR1 SNHLY, CDR2 FYNNEI. There are 14 residues in the CDR3. The junction had 13 bases not matched to a gene; V was cut back by 8 bases and J by 10 bases. CDR3 coding DNA: TGTGCCAGCCAACCCCCGACAGGGGGCGATGCCTACACCTTC. Protein product: CASQPPTGGDAYTF.

The chain couples TRBV11-2 to TRBJ1-1; 8 bases line up with TRBD1. After removal of 6 bases from V and 4 bases from J, the junction contained 4 bases not matched to a gene. Germline V gene lookup returns CDR1 SGHAT and CDR2 FQNNGV. The CDR3 loop spans 13 amino acids. The CDR3 nucleotides are TGTGCCAGCAGGGGACAGGCCTCCACTGAAGCTTTCTTT. This sequence encodes CASRGQASTEAFF.

This clone has more than one count but fewer than ten. The chain is built from TRBV5-1 and TRBJ2-2, with 7 nucleotides matching TRBD1. Losses at the gene ends were 4 bases for V and 0 bases for J; bases not matched to a gene: 3. Germline V gene sequence: CDR1 SGHRS, CDR2 YFSETQ. The CDR3 contains 15 residues. Here the CDR3 reads CASSTDRPNTGELFF. Written as DNA, the CDR3 is TGCGCCAGCAGCACGGACAGGCCGAACACCGGGGAGCTGTTTTTT. The variable domain in full, with the rest retrieved from reference TRBV5-1 and TRBJ2-2, is KAGVTQTPRYLIKTRGQQVTLSCSPISGHRSVSWYQQTPGQGLQFLFEYFSETQRNKGNFPGRFSGRQFSNSRSEMNVSTLELGDSALYLCASSTDRPNTGELFFGEGSRLTVL.

The chain carries TRBV5-4 and TRBJ1-6, with 7 bases identical to TRBD1. Trimming took 5 bases from V and 7 from J; bases not matched to a gene: 6. This CDR3 has 14 amino acids. Germline CDR1 is SGHNT and CDR2 is YYREEE (reference sequence). CDR3 loop: CASSPGQSNSPLHF. CDR3 in DNA: TGTGCCAGCAGTCCGGGACAGTCGAATTCACCCCTCCACTTT. The full variable domain, completed using reference TRBV5-4 and TRBJ1-6, is ETGVTQSPTHLIKTRGQQVTLRCSSQSGHNTVSWYQQALGQGPQFIFQYYREEENGRGNFPPRFSGLQFPNYSSELNVNALELDDSALYLCASSPGQSNSPLHFGNGTRLTVT.

This chain uses TRBV28 with TRBJ1-4; no clear D gene. This CDR3 has 16 amino acids. Looked up from germline, CDR1 is MDHEN and CDR2 is SYDVKM. V lost 6 bases and J 0 bases, leaving 14 bases between the germline ends. This CDR3 reads CASRPMDFTTNEKLFF. The CDR3 DNA reads TGTGCCAGCAGACCCATGGACTTTACAACTAATGAAAAACTGTTTTTT.

V is TRBV10-3 and J is TRBJ2-1; 8 nucleotides agree with TRBD2. The J segment lost 7 bases and the V segment lost 11 bases, leaving 7 bases of the junction unmatched. The CDR3 extends over 12 amino acids. Germline V gene lookup returns CDR1 ENHRY and CDR2 SYGVKD. The CDR3 protein is CASAGGSNEQFF. CDR3 sequence (DNA): TGTGCCTCCGCGGGGGGTTCGAATGAGCAGTTCTTC.

This chain links TRBV10-3 with TRBJ1-6; D is undetermined. CDR1 is ENHRY and CDR2 is SYGVKD in the germline V gene. Between the trimmed V and J ends, which lost 3 bases and 6 bases, there was a span of 12 bases. The CDR3 is made up of 15 amino acids. This CDR3 reads CAISEASAGNSPLHF. For the CDR3, the DNA is TGTGCCATCAGTGAAGCTTCGGCGGGTAATTCACCCCTCCACTTT.

As to this clone: The identical CDR3 is also encoded by other nucleotide sequences in the sample. This chain links TRBV4-1 with TRBJ2-7; D might be TRBD1 (5 bases). This CDR3 region has 14 residues. Trimming took off 0 bases at V and 2 bases at J, with 8 bases between the two ends. CDR1 is MGHRA and CDR2 is YSYEKL in the germline V gene. CDR3 amino acids: CASSQEAGTYEQYF. Written as DNA, the CDR3 is TGCGCCAGCAGCCAAGAAGCAGGGACCTACGAGCAGTACTTC.

V and J are TRBV7-9 and TRBJ1-2; D ambiguous. Germline CDR1 SEHNR, CDR2 FQNEAQ (reference sequence). CDR3 size: 14 residues. V was trimmed by 1 base and J by 8 bases, leaving 14 bases between them. The CDR3 DNA sequence: TGTGCCAGCAGCTTAGAATGGGGATACGAGGGCTACACCTTC. Translated, it gives CASSLEWGYEGYTF.

V is TRBV30 and J is TRBJ2-3, with 8 bases matching TRBD1. Germline-derived CDR1 and CDR2 are GTSNPN and SVGIG (reference sequence). This CDR3 comprises 16 residues. J gave up 4 bases and V 3 bases, and 12 bases lay outside the gene matches. CDR3 region: CAWSSLGQGTPDTQYF. CDR3 nucleotides: TGTGCCTGGAGCTCTCTCGGACAGGGCACGCCAGATACGCAGTATTTT.

This clone appeared a few times. V and J are TRBV18 and TRBJ2-7; tentative D call: TRBD2 (6 bases). The CDR3 spans 14 residues. Per germline, CDR1 KGHSH and CDR2 LQKENI. Trimming left V 3 bases short and J 4 bases short, with 13 bases between. In DNA, the CDR3 is TGTGCCAGCTCACCTGGGTCGGAGGGGTACGAGCAGTACTTC. The encoded protein is CASSPGSEGYEQYF.

CDR3 sequence (DNA): TGCAGCGTTGTATGGGGGGCCGAGACCCAGTACTTC. Its protein is CSVVWGAETQYF. The chain is built from TRBV29-1 and TRBJ2-5; the D call may be TRBD1 or TRBD2 (6 bases each). The CDR3 is 12 amino acids. Trimming cost V 4 bases and J 5 bases, with 11 bases left between them. CDR1 is SQVTM and CDR2 is ANQGSEA in the germline V gene.

This clone came up once. This specimen includes other DNA sequences encoding the same CDR3. The chain is built from TRBV2 and TRBJ1-2, with D uncertain. CDR3 length: 13 residues. Trimming took 3 bases from V and 2 from J, leaving 7 bases between them. The V gene's germline CDR1 is SNHLY and CDR2 FYNNEI. CDR3 in DNA: TGTGCCAGCAGTGAGTCCGGGAACTATGGCTACACCTTC. Translated, it gives CASSESGNYGYTF.

The chain joins TRBV6-6 to TRBJ1-1; D uncertain. V gave up 6 bases and J gave up 9 bases, with 11 bases separating them. Germline CDR1 and CDR2: MNHNY and SVGAGI (reference sequence). The CDR3 covers 11 residues. CDR3 sequence reads: CASSSGGQAFF. The CDR3 nucleotides are TGTGCCAGCAGCTCAGGCGGGCAAGCTTTCTTT.

The chain carries TRBV5-1 and TRBJ2-3, with 7 bases fitting TRBD1. After removal of 8 bases from V and 10 bases from J, the junction contained 37 bases not matched to a gene. The germline V gene encodes CDR1 SGHRS and CDR2 YFSETQ. The CDR3 extends over 21 amino acids. This CDR3 is CARTGQRESNSTGALLGSQYF. The CDR3 DNA sequence: TGCGCCAGGACGGGACAGCGAGAATCAAACAGCACAGGGGCCCTGCTGGGGTCGCAGTATTTT.

The chain joins TRBV29-1 to TRBJ1-1, with a weak D call TRBD1 (5 bases). V lost 6 bases and J lost 3, with 14 bases in between. Germline lookup yields CDR1 SQVTM and CDR2 ANQGSEA. The CDR3 is 13 amino acids. The CDR3 here is CSVGQVTYTEAFF. The CDR3 DNA follows: TGCAGCGTGGGGCAGGTAACGTACACTGAAGCTTTCTTT.

The V and J genes are TRBV9 and TRBJ2-1, with 12 bases fitting TRBD2. Germline CDR1 SGDLS, CDR2 YYNGEE. This CDR3 comprises 14 residues. After removal of 6 bases from V and 9 bases from J, the junction contained 7 bases not matched to a gene. The CDR3 region has the DNA TGTGCCAGCACTCGGACTAGCGGGGTGGGTGAGCAGTTCTTC. Its translation: CASTRTSGVGEQFF.

The gene calls are TRBV11-2 and TRBJ1-1; 8 nucleotides line up with TRBD1. V dropped 3 bases and J dropped 4; count of bases not matched to a gene: 4. From germline, CDR1 is SGHAT and CDR2 FQNNGV. The CDR3 spans 14 residues. For the CDR3, the DNA is TGTGCCAGCAGCTTCCAGGGGGCAGGCACTGAAGCTTTCTTT. Protein: CASSFQGAGTEAFF. Combining the CDR3 with reference TRBV11-2 and TRBJ1-1 gives the whole variable domain EAGVAQSPRYKIIEKRQSVAFWCNPISGHATLYWYQQILGQGPKLLIQFQNNGVVDDSQLPKDRFSAERLKGVDSTLKIQPAKLEDSAVYLCASSFQGAGTEAFFGQGTRLTVV.

This clone was recorded a few times. The chain couples TRBV5-6 to TRBJ2-5; unclear D gene. The CDR3 covers 13 residues. Deletions cut 3 bases from V and 5 bases from J, with 11 bases between. Germline V gene lookup returns CDR1 SGHDT and CDR2 YYEEEE. This chain's CDR3 is CASSSPLGETQYF. The CDR3 DNA reads TGTGCCAGCAGCTCCCCCCTGGGGGAGACCCAGTACTTC.

The J gene is TRBJ2-7, the V gene TRBV5-1, with unresolved D. V dropped 6 bases and J dropped 6 bases, with 16 bases sitting between them. This CDR3 is 13 amino acids long. CDR1 and CDR2 from the germline V gene are SGHRS and YFSETQ. The chain's CDR3 is CASKISGAGEQYF. The CDR3 DNA sequence: TGCGCCAGCAAAATATCGGGTGCTGGCGAGCAGTACTTC.

The chain couples TRBV2 to TRBJ2-3, with no clear D. This CDR3 is 14 amino acids long. Germline CDR1 reads SNHLY; CDR2 reads FYNNEI. With 4 bases removed from V and 0 bases from J, the gap between germline ends came to 8 bases. The CDR3 nucleotides are TGTGCCAGCAGTGGGCTCTTGAGCACAGATACGCAGTATTTT. It is translated as CASSGLLSTDTQYF.

This clone came up a few times. The chain employs TRBV5-1 and TRBJ1-6; D is perhaps TRBD1 (6 bases). Germline V CDR1 and CDR2: SGHRS, YFSETQ. V was trimmed by 0 bases and J by 10 bases, leaving 11 bases between them. CDR3 size: 14 residues. The CDR3 spells CASSLDRETSPLHF. The CDR3 DNA sequence: TGCGCCAGCAGCTTGGACAGGGAAACATCACCCCTCCACTTT.

The chain uses TRBV5-4 and TRBJ2-7; D ambiguous. CDR3 length equals 13 residues. Trimming took 1 base from V and 0 from J, leaving 5 bases between them. CDR1 and CDR2 from the germline V gene are SGHNT and YYREEE (reference sequence). This chain's CDR3 is CASSLQSSYEQYF. In DNA form, the CDR3 reads TGTGCCAGCAGCTTGCAGAGCTCCTACGAGCAGTACTTC.

About this clone itself: The likely explanation is a read error, given a far larger clone one base away. The CDR3 spells CASSLGQTYEQYF. As DNA, the CDR3 is TGTGCCAGCAGCTTGGGACAGACCTACGAGCAGTACTTC. V usage is TRBV4-2 and J usage is TRBJ2-7; TRBD1 aligns across 7 bases. The CDR3 extends over 13 amino acids. Germline assignment: CDR1 LGHNA and CDR2 YNFKEQ. With V trimmed by 5 bases and J by 2 bases, 3 bases remained unmatched.

Regarding this clone: Distinct nucleotide sequences in the sample also encode this CDR3. The J gene is TRBJ2-6, the V gene TRBV2; no definite D call. Per the germline V gene, CDR1 is SNHLY and CDR2 is FYNNEI. V dropped 9 bases and J dropped 4 bases, with 4 bases sitting between them. The CDR3 extends over 11 amino acids. CDR3 DNA sequence: TGTGCCAGTAGAGGGGCCAACGTCCTGACTTTC. This sequence encodes CASRGANVLTF.

V usage is TRBV2 and J usage is TRBJ2-7; perhaps TRBD1 as D (6 bases). With 1 base removed from V and 5 bases from J, the gap between germline ends came to 9 bases. The CDR3 runs 13 residues. Germline V lookup: CDR1 SNHLY, CDR2 FYNNEI. Here the CDR3 reads CASSEDRVHEQYF. CDR3 in DNA: TGTGCCAGCAGTGAAGACAGGGTCCACGAGCAGTACTTC.

V gene TRBV2 combines with J gene TRBJ1-1, with a tentative D call TRBD1 (6 bases). The CDR3 is 12 residues long. From germline, CDR1 is SNHLY and CDR2 FYNNEI. Trimming pared 5 bases from V and 5 bases from J, leaving 9 bases between. CDR3 region: CASSIQGTEAFF. DNA for the CDR3: TGTGCCAGCAGTATACAGGGAACTGAAGCTTTCTTT.

The chain recombines TRBV15 with TRBJ2-3; 13 nucleotides line up with TRBD2. Germline V gives CDR1 LNHNV, CDR2 YYDKDF (reference sequence). The CDR3 runs to 17 residues. The ends lost 5 bases at V and 1 base at J; junction bases unmatched: 6. Here the CDR3 DNA reads TGTGCCACCAGCTCACGGACTAGCGGGAGCCGCACAGATACGCAGTATTTT. It translates to CATSSRTSGSRTDTQYF.

The chain links TRBV14 to TRBJ1-2; D is unclear. The germline V gene has CDR1 SGHDN and CDR2 FVKESK. The CDR3 covers 14 residues. Trimming removed 6 bases from V and 4 bases from J, with 15 bases in between. The chain's CDR3 is CASSLGPVFYGYTF. The CDR3 DNA reads as TGTGCCAGCAGTCTCGGGCCCGTTTTCTATGGCTACACCTTC. The entire variable domain, with the rest obtained from reference TRBV14 and TRBJ1-2, is as follows: EAGVTQFPSHSVIEKGQTVTLRCDPISGHDNLYWYRRVMGKEIKFLLHFVKESKQDESGMPNNRFLAERTGGTYSTLKVQPAELEDSGVYFCASSLGPVFYGYTFGSGTRLTVV.